This TCR beta chain was sequenced for a study of shared clonotypes between healthy human individuals (dated by TCRdb to between 2020 and 2021). Broadly, across the study: The cohort comprised a couple of women and three men aged 18 to 49 years. The study deeply sequenced blood TCR repertoires of about 5 healthy adults to estimate repertoire size and the extent of clonotype sharing between individuals. Libraries were prepared and TCR repertoires were sequenced by different laboratories using diverse techniques, in order to increase sequencing depth and limit assay-specific biases. Each donor's leukapheresis produced roughly between roughly 0.85 and 10 billion PBMCs. For each donor, three plates each were used for CD4 naive and CD4 memory, two plates were used for CD8 naive, and one plate was used for CD8 memory. General conclusions and limits of the study: Across several donors, approximately 5% of naive CD4, approximately 3.5% of naive CD8, about 2.3% of memory CD4, and roughly 0.41% of memory CD8 clonotypes were shared. The genetic and exposure-history diversity represented was limited by the small number of donors. Rarefaction of sorted-subset datasets indicated incomplete sequencing despite the large sequencing depth. Estimated clonotype richness was generally larger for naive than for memory subsets. Compared with non-shared clonotypes, the clonotypes found in all four sorted-subset donors had higher generation probabilities. Sampling was restricted to blood, and TCR repertoires in tissues likely differ from the TCR repertoires found in blood. Based on pairwise subsampling, the degree of clonotype sharing among donors was expected to be affected by sequencing depth.

The donors were healthy, HIV-negative adults who had no recently reported acute infections or vaccinations. All donors were Caucasian adults living in Nashville, Tennessee, USA. CD4+ T cells were enriched by magnetic negative selection; naive cells were then positively selected on CD45RA, and the negative fraction formed the memory subset. After blood collection by leukapheresis, PBMCs were isolated using Ficoll-Histopaque density gradient centrifugation and then cryopreserved in the vapor phase of liquid nitrogen. Analytical flow cytometry was used to check the purity and quantity of every magnetically sorted T cell population. Genomic DNA was isolated from every sorted fraction and measured by UV absorbance on a Nanodrop 2000c. TCR CDR3 regions were amplified from genomic DNA by multiplex PCR using the deep immunoSEQ assay. Extracted genomic DNA from each cell subset was spread evenly across all wells of several immunoSEQ 96-well plates, with each plate serving as a replicate. For sorted subsets, each replicate PCR was loaded with about 0.2 ug genomic DNA, equivalent to 25,000 to 35,000 T cell genomes. Purified libraries were measured with a Qubit 3.0 fluorometer, size-checked on a Bioanalyzer 2100, and measured again with the KAPA Library Quantification kit. A separate single-read 150-cycle Illumina NextSeq 550 flow cell was used to sequence each immunoSEQ 96-well plate. Per the authors' processing: Because the immunoSEQ output held only junctional sequences and lacked quality scores, the filtering could not match the filtering applied to full-length reads. To assign V/J genes and CDR3, sequences were annotated using PyIR, a Python wrapper for IgBLAST v1.9, with IMGT germline references. Reads were removed for weak V/J assignments (E-value above 1e-6), missing CDR3, stop codons, out-of-frame junctions, or ambiguous translated residues. V3J clonotypes were defined as sequences sharing the same inferred V gene, J gene, and CDR3 amino acid sequence. Percentage overlap between repertoires was calculated by dividing the number of shared unique clonotypes by the size of the smaller repertoire. Richness of each repertoire was evaluated using RTK rarefaction, the Chao1 estimator, and Recon v2.1 estimates of unobserved clonotypes. Generation probabilities for all TCRbeta clonotypes obtained by the gDNA method from a handful of donors were computed using OLGA. TCRdb stores this immuneACCESS table with in-frame sequences only. Part of the clones is absent; in the studies checked, under half of the shortfall reflects unresolved V genes, and no reason is known for the rest. The DNA was the basis for D and trimming; V, J and clone size are from that table. Recorded for this sample are about 1.4 million clones; around 97% of them occurred a single time. The ten largest account for roughly 1.2% of the sample.

V is pruned by 6 bases and J by 0 bases, leaving 7 bases of the junction without a gene match. The CDR3 holds 15 amino acids from the cysteine to the phenylalanine. The read is trimmed to its CDR3 DNA, 45 bases read in frame from base 1. CDR1 and CDR2, per the germline V gene, are MNHEY and SVGAGI. This clone was recorded once. Its specific antigen is unknown. Base quality data are lacking; no much larger clone is found one base away. Sequencing used naive CD4+ T cells sorted from blood. Read against the paper, the sample's cell subset or site label means: CD45RA+ positively selected. This TCR was recovered from a man younger than 45 in good health. The receptor chain draws on TRBV6-5 and TRBJ2-7, with TRBD2 identical over 8 junction bases. The DNA reads TGTGCCAGCAGCCCACGGGGGGGCTACTCCTACGAGCAGTACTTC. Translated, this gives CASSPRGGYSYEQYF.